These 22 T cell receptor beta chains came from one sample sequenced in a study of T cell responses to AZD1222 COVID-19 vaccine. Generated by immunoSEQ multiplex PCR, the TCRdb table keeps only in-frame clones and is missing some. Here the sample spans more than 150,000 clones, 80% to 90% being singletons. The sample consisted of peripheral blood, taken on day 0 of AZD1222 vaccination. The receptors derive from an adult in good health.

CDR3 sequence: CASSGPMNTEAFF. CDR3 in DNA: TGCGCCAGCAGTGGACCCATGAACACTGAAGCTTTCTTT. V and J are TRBV10-1 and TRBJ1-1, with D unclear. Germline CDR1 WNHNN, CDR2 SYGVQD (reference sequence). The CDR3 runs 13 residues. V was cut by 4 bases and J by 0 bases, with 6 bases left in between.

The chain's CDR3 is CASSWTGQYF. The CDR3 coding sequence is TGTGCCAGCAGTTGGACAGGGCAGTACTTC. The chain combines TRBV27 with TRBJ2-7; 7 bases match TRBD1. The CDR3 is 10 amino acids. Unmatched junction bases numbered 0, after V lost 4 bases and J lost 9 bases. From germline, CDR1 is MNHEY and CDR2 SMNVEV (reference sequence).

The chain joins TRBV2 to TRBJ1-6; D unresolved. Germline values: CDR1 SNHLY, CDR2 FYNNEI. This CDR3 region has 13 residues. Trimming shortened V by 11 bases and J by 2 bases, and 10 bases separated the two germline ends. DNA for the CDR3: TGTGCCGTCCCCGGGGCCTATAATTCACCCCTCCACTTT. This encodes CAVPGAYNSPLHF.

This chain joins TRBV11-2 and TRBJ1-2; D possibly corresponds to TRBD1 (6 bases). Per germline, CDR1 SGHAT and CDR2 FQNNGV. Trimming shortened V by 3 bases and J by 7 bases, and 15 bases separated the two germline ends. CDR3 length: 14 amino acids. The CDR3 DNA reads TGTGCCAGCAGCTTCTTAACAGGGCCTCTTGGCTACACCTTC. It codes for CASSFLTGPLGYTF.

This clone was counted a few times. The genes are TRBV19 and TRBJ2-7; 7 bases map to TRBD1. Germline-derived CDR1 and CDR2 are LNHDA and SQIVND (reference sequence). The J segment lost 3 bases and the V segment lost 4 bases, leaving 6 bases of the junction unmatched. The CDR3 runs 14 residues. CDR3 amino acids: CASSTPGQDYEQYF. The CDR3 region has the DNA TGTGCCAGTAGTACCCCCGGACAGGACTACGAGCAGTACTTC.

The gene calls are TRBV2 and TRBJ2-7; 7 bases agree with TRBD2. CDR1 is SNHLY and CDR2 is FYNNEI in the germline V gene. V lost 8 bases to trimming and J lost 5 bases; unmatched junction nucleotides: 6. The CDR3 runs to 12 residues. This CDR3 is CASSTGGNEQYF. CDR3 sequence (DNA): TGTGCCAGCTCTACGGGGGGAAACGAGCAGTACTTC.

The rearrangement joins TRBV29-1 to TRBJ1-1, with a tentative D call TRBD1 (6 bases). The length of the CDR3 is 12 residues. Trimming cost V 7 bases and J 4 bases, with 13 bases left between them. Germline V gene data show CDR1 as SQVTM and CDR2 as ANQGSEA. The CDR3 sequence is CSARDTSTEAFF. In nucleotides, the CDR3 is TGCAGCGCCCGGGACACCTCCACTGAAGCTTTCTTT.

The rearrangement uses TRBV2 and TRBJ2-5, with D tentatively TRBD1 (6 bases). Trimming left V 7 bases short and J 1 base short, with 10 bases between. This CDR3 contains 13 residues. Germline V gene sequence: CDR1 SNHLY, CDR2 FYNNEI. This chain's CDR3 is CASIGQIQETQYF. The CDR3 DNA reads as TGTGCCAGCATTGGACAGATCCAAGAGACCCAGTACTTC.

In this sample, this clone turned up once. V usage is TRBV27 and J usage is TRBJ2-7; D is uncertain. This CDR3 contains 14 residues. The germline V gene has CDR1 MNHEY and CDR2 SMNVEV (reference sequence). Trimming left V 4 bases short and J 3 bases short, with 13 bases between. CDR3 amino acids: CASSYGPLGYEQYF. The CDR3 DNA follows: TGTGCCAGCAGTTATGGCCCCCTGGGCTACGAGCAGTACTTC.

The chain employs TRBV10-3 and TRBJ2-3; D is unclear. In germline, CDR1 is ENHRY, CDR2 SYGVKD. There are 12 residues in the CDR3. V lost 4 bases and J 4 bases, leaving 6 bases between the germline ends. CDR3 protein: CAISGGADTQYF. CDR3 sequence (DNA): TGTGCCATCAGTGGTGGGGCAGATACGCAGTATTTT.

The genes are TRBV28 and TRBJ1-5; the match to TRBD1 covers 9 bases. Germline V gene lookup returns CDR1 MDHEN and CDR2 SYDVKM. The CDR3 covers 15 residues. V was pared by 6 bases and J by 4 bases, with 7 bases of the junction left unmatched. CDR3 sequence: CASRDQTGGNQPQHF. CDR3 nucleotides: TGTGCCAGCAGGGACCAGACAGGGGGGAATCAGCCCCAGCATTTT.

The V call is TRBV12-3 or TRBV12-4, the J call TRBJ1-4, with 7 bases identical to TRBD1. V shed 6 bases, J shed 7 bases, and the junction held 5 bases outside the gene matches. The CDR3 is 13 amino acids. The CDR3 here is CASSPGTVEKLFF. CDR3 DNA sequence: TGTGCCAGCAGCCCAGGGACAGTTGAAAAACTGTTTTTT.

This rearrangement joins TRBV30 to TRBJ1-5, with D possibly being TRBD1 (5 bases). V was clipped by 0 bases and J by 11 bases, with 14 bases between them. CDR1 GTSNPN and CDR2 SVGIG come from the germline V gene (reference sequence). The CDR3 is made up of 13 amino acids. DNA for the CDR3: TGTGCCTGGAGTGTAAACCAGGGAAATTCCCAGCATTTT. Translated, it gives CAWSVNQGNSQHF. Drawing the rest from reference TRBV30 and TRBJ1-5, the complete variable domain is SQTIHQWPATLVQPVGSPLSLECTVEGTSNPNLYWYRQAAGRGLQLLFYSVGIGQISSEVPQNLSASRPQDRQFILSSKKLLLSDSGFYLCAWSVNQGNSQHFGDGTRLSIL.

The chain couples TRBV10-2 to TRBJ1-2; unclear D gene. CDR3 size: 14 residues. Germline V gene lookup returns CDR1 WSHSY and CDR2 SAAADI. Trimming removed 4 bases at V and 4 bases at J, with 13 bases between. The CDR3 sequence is CASSVGQAAYGYTF. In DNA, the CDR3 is TGCGCCAGCAGTGTGGGTCAGGCTGCCTATGGCTACACCTTC.

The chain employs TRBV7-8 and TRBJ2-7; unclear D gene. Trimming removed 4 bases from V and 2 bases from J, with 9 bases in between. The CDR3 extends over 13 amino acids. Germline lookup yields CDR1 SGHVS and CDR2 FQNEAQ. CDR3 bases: TGTGCCAGCAGCTACTCGGGTCCCTACGAGCAGTACTTC. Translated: CASSYSGPYEQYF.

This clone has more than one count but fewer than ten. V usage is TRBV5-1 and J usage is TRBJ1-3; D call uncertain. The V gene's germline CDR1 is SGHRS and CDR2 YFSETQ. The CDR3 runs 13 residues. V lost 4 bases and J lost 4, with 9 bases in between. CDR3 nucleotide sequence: TGCGCCAGCAGCACCAAAGCGGGAAACACCATATATTTT. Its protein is CASSTKAGNTIYF. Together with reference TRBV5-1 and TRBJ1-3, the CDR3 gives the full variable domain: KAGVTQTPRYLIKTRGQQVTLSCSPISGHRSVSWYQQTPGQGLQFLFEYFSETQRNKGNFPGRFSGRQFSNSRSEMNVSTLELGDSALYLCASSTKAGNTIYFGEGSWLTVV.

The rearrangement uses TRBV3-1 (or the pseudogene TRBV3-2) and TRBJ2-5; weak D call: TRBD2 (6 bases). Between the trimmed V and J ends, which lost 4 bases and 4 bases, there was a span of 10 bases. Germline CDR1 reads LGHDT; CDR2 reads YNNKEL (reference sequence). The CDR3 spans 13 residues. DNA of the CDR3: TGTGCCAGCAGCCTGGGACTCCGAGAGACCCAGTACTTC. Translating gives CASSLGLRETQYF.

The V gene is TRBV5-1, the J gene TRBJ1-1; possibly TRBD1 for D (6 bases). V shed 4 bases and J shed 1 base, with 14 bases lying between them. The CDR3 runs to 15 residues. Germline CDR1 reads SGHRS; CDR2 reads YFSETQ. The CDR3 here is CASSGRMDRNTEAFF. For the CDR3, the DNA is TGCGCCAGCAGCGGTCGGATGGACAGGAACACTGAAGCTTTCTTT.

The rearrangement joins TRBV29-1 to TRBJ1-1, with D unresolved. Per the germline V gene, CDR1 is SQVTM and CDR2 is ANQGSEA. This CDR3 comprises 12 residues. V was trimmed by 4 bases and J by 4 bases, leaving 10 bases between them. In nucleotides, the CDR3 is TGCAGCGTTGTAGAGGGATCCACTGAAGCTTTCTTT. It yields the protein CSVVEGSTEAFF.

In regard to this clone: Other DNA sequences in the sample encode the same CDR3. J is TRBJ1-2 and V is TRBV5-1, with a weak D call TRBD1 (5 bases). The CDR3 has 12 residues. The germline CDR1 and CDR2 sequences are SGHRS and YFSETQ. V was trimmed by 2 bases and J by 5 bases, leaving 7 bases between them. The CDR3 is CASSFDRYGYTF. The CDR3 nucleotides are TGCGCCAGCAGCTTCGACAGATATGGCTACACCTTC.

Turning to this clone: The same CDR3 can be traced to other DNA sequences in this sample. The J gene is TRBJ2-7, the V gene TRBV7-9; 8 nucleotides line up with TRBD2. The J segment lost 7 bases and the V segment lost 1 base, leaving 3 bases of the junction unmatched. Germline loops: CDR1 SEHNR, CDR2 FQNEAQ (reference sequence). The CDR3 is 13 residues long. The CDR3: CASSLGAGDEQYF. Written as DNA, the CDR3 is TGTGCCAGCAGCTTAGGAGCGGGGGATGAGCAGTACTTC.

The CDR3 protein is CASSSLTNSPLHF. As DNA, the CDR3 is TGTGCCAGCAGCTCCTTGACCAATTCACCCCTCCACTTT. The rearrangement uses TRBV7-9 and TRBJ1-6; D is unresolved. The CDR3 loop spans 13 amino acids. Per the germline V gene, CDR1 is SEHNR and CDR2 is FQNEAQ (reference sequence). Trimming took off 4 bases at V and 7 bases at J, with 8 bases between the two ends.